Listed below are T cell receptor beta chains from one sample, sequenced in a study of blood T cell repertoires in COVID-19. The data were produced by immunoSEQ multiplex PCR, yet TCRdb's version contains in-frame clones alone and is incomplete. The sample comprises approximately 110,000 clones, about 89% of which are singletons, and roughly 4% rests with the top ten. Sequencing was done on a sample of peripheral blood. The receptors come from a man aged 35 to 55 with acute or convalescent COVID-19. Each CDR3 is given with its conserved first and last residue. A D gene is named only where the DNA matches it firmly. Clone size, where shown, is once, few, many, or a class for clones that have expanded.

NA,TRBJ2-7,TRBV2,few,TGTGCCAGCAGTGAAGCAGGGGGTCTTTCCTACGAGCAGTACTTC,CASSEAGGLSYEQYF
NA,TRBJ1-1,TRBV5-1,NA,TGCGCCAGCAGCTTAGCAGGGATTACGGTCTTT,CASSLAGITVF
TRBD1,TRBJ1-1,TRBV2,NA,TGTGCCAGCAGGGCCAGGGGGATGGTAGAAGCTTTCTTT,CASRARGMVEAFF
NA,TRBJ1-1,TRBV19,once,TGTGCCAGTAGTAAGCGACAGGAAATGAACACTGAAGCTTTCTTT,CASSKRQEMNTEAFF
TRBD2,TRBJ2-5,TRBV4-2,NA,TGTGCCAGCAGCCAAGCCCGGACTAGCGGAGGACCTCAAGAGACCCAGTACTTC,CASSQARTSGGPQETQYF
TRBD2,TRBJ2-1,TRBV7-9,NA,TGTGCCAGCAGCTTAGCAGGGACTAGCGGCCATGAGCAGTTCTTC,CASSLAGTSGHEQFF
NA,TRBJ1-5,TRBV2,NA,TGTGCCAGCAACGGACTTTCGGGGAATCAGCCCCAGCATTTT,CASNGLSGNQPQHF
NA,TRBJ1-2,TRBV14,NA,TGTGCCAGCAGCCCCATTACAGGACCACCCATGGGCTACACCTTC,CASSPITGPPMGYTF
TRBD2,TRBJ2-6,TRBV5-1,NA,TGCGCCAGCAGCTTGGCCGGCGGGGGGCTCACCTCTGGGGCCAACGTCCTGACTTTC,CASSLAGGGLTSGANVLTF
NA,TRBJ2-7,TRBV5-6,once,TGTGCCAGCAGCTTGGTCCCTTACTACGAGCAGTACTTC,CASSLVPYYEQYF
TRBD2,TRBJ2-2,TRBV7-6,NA,TGTGCCAGCAGCCTTTCACCCCGGACTAGCGGGAGAGTGAACACCGGGGAGCTGTTTTTT,CASSLSPRTSGRVNTGELFF
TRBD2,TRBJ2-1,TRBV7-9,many,TGTGCCAGCAGCTCAGGAGCGGGAGCTTCGGGGAATGAGCAGTTCTTC,CASSSGAGASGNEQFF
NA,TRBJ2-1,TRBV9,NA,TGTGCCAGCAGCGTAGAACCGCGCAATGAGCAGTTCTTC,CASSVEPRNEQFF
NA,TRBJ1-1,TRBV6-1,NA,TGTGCCAGCAGTTTGGGGAGGACCCAGAACACTGAAGCTTTCTTT,CASSLGRTQNTEAFF
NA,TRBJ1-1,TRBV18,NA,TGTGCCAGCTCACCAAACTGGGGGCTGAACACTGAAGCTTTCTTT,CASSPNWGLNTEAFF
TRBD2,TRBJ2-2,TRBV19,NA,TGTGCCAGTAGTAATACTAGCGGGAGGCCAAGGTCCGGGGAGCTGTTTTTT,CASSNTSGRPRSGELFF
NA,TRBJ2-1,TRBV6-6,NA,TGTGCCAGCAGGCCAACAGGGTCTAATGAGCAGTTCTTC,CASRPTGSNEQFF
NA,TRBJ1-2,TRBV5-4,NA,TGTGCCAGCAGCTTGTCCTCGGACAGATCAAACTATGGCTACACCTTC,CASSLSSDRSNYGYTF
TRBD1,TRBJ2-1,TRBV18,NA,TGTGCCAGCTCGTACACAGGGGGCGGCTACAATGAGCAGTTCTTC,CASSYTGGGYNEQFF
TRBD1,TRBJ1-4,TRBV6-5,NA,TGTGCCAGCAGTTACGGGGACAGCGCTAATGAAAAACTGTTTTTT,CASSYGDSANEKLFF
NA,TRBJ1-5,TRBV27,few,TGTGCCAGCAGGACCCTCGGGAGCAATCAGCCCCAGCATTTT,CASRTLGSNQPQHF
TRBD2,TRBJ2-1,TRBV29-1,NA,TGCAGCGTAAATGCGGGAGGGCGCAGTGAGCAGTTCTTC,CSVNAGGRSEQFF
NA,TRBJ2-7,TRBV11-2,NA,TGTGCCAGCAGCCCGAAGAGCACAGGGAACGAGCAGTACTTC,CASSPKSTGNEQYF
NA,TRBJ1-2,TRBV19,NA,TGTGCCAGTAGTATAGGCAGGTTCGGCGGCTACACCTTC,CASSIGRFGGYTF
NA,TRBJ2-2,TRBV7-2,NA,TGTGCCAGCAGGCGGGACAGATCAACCGGGGAGCTGTTTTTT,CASRRDRSTGELFF
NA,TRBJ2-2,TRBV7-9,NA,TGTGCCAGCAGCCCCAGGGGGGCGGACACCGGGGAGCTGTTTTTT,CASSPRGADTGELFF
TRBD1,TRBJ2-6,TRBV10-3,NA,TGTGCCATGTCCCGGGACAGGGGCTCTGGGGCCAACGTCCTGACTTTC,CAMSRDRGSGANVLTF
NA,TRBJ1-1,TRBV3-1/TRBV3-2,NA,TGTGCCAGCAGCCAGTTATCCGGTGAAGCTTTCTTT,CASSQLSGEAFF
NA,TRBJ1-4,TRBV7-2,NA,TGTGCCAGCAGCCTCGGACGGGGGGGGAGCGCTAATGAAAAACTGTTTTTT,CASSLGRGGSANEKLFF
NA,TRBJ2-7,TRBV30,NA,TGTGCCTGGAGAACAAGCTACGAGCAGTACTTC,CAWRTSYEQYF
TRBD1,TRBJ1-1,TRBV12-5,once,TGTGCTAGTGGTTTGTCCGGGACAGGGCGGACGGCTTTCTTT,CASGLSGTGRTAFF
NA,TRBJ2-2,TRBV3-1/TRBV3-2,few,TGTGCCAGCAGCCCAACAGGGTTTAACACCGGGGAGCTGTTTTTT,CASSPTGFNTGELFF
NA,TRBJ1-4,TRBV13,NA,TGTGCCAGCAGCTCCTTAGGCCATGGGACTGCAACTAATGAAAAACTGTTTTTT,CASSSLGHGTATNEKLFF
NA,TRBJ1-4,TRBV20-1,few,TGCAGTCAGCGAACTAATGAAAAACTGTTTTTT,CSQRTNEKLFF
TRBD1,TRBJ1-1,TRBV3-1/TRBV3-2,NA,TGTGCCAGCAGCCCCCGGACAGGGGGGGGTATCACTGAAGCTTTCTTT,CASSPRTGGGITEAFF
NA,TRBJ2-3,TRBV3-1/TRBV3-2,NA,TGTGCCAGCAGGGGTAAGAGCGGGGATACGCAGTATTTT,CASRGKSGDTQYF
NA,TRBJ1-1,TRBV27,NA,TGTGCCAGCAGTTTATCTTGGGGCACCATTTACACTGAAGCTTTCTTT,CASSLSWGTIYTEAFF
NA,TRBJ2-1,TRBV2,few,TGTGCCAGCAGTGAAGCTGGCGGAACATCCTACAATGAGCAGTTCTTC,CASSEAGGTSYNEQFF
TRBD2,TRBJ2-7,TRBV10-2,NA,TGCGCCAGCAGTGGGGCTAGCGGATACGCCTACGAGCAGTACTTC,CASSGASGYAYEQYF
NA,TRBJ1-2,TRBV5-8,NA,TGTGCCAGCAGCTTGCCAGGGATTAACTATGGCTACACCTTC,CASSLPGINYGYTF
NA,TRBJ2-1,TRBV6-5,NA,TGTGCCAGCTATCGAGCAGGGGTCGGAAATGAGCAGTTCTTC,CASYRAGVGNEQFF
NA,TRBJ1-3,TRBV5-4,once,TGTGCCAGCAGCTTGCAAGGACAGACGAACACCATATATTTT,CASSLQGQTNTIYF
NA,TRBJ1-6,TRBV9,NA,TGTGCCAGCAGCATCGGCGGACCCCTCCACTTT,CASSIGGPLHF